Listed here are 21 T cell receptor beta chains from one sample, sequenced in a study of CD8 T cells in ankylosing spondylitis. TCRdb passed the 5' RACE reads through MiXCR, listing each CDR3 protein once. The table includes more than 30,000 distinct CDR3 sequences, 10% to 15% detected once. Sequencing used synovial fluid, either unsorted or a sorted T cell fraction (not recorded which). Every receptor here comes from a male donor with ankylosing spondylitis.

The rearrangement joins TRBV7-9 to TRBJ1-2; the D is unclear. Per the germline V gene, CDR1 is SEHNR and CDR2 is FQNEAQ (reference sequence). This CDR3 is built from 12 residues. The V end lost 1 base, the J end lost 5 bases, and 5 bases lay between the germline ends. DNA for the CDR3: TGTGCCAGCAGCTTAGTTGCATATGGCTACACCTTC. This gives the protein CASSLVAYGYTF.

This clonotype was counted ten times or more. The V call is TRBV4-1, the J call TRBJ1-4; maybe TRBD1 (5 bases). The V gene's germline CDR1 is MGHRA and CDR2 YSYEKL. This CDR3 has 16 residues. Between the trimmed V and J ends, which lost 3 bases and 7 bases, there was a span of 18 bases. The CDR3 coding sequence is TGCGCCAGCAGCCATCCCTTCGGGGCCGACAGTGAAAAACTGTTTTTT. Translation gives CASSHPFGADSEKLFF.

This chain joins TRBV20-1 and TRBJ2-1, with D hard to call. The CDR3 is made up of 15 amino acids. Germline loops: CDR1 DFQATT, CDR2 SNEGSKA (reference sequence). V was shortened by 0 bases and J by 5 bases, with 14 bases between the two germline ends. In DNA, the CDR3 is TGCAGTGCTAGAGATCTCCGGATGGGAAACAATGAGCAGTTCTTC. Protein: CSARDLRMGNNEQFF.

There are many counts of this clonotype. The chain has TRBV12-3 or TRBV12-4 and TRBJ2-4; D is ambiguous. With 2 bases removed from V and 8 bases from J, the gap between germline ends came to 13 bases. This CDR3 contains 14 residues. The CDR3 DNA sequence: TGTGCCAGCAGTTTAATGGGCGTTGGGGACATTCAGTACTTC. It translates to CASSLMGVGDIQYF.

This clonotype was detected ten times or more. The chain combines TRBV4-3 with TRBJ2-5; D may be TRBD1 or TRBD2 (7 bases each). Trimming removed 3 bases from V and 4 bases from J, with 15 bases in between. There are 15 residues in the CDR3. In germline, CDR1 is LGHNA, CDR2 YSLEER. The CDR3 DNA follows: TGCGCCAGCAGCCAGGCAGACAGGGAGGGAGAGACCCAGTACTTC. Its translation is CASSQADREGETQYF.

The CDR3 is CASSQGLGGNEQFF. Written as DNA, the CDR3 is TGTGCCAGCAGCCAAGGCCTGGGGGGCAATGAGCAGTTCTTC. The rearrangement uses TRBV14 and TRBJ2-1; maybe TRBD2 (6 bases). The V gene lost 1 base and the J gene lost 6 bases, with 10 bases spanning the gap. The germline V gene has CDR1 SGHDN and CDR2 FVKESK. The CDR3 spans 14 residues.

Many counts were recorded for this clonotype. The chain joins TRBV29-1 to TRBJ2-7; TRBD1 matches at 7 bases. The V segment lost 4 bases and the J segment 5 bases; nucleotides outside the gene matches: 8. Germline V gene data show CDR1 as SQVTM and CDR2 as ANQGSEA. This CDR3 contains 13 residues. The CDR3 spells CSVAGGRVNEQYF. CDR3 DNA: TGCAGCGTTGCAGGGGGTCGGGTCAACGAGCAGTACTTC.

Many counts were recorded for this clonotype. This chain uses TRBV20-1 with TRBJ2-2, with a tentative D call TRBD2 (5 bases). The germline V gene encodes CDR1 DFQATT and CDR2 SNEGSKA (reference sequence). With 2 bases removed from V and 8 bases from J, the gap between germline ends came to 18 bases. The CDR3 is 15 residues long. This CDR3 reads CSARRLSPEAGELFF. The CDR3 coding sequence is TGCAGTGCTAGAAGACTTTCCCCGGAGGCTGGGGAGCTGTTTTTT.

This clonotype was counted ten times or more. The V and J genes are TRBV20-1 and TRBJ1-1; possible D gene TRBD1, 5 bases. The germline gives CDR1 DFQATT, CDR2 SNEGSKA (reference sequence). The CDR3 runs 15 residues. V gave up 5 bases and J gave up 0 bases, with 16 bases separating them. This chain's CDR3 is CSAPPRGWMNTEAFF. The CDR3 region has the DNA TGCAGTGCTCCCCCCCGGGGGTGGATGAACACTGAAGCTTTCTTT.

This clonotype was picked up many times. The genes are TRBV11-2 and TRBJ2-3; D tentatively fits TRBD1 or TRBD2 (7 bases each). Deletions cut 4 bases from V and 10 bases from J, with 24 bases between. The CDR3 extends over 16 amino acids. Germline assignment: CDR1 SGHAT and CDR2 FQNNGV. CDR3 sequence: CASSSRGRGFPQAQYF. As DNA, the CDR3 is TGTGCCAGCAGCTCTAGGGGGCGGGGGTTCCCTCAGGCGCAGTATTTT.

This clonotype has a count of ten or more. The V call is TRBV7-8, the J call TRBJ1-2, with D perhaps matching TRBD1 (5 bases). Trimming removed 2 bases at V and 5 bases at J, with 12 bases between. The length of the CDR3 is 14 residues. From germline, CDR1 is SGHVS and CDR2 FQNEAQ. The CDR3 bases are TGTGCCAGCAGCTTATCCGACAGCATGTATGGCTACACCTTC. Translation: CASSLSDSMYGYTF.

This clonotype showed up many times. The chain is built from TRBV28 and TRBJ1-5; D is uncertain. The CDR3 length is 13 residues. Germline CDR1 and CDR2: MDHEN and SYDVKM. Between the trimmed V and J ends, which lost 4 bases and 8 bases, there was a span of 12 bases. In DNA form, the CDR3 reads TGTGCCAGCAGTTACACCCGTTTGGAGCCCCAGCATTTT. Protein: CASSYTRLEPQHF.

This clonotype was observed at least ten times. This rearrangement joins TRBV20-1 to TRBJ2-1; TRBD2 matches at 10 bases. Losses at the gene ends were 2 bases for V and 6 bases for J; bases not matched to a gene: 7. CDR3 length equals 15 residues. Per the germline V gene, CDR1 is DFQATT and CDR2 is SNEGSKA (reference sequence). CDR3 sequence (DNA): TGCAGTGCTAGACCTCTAGCGGGAGAAATCAATGAGCAGTTCTTC. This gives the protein CSARPLAGEINEQFF.

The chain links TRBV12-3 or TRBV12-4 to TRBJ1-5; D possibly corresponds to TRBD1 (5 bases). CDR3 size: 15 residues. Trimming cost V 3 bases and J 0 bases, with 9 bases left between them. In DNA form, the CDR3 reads TGTGCCAGCAGTTTGGGACTCTATAGCAATCAGCCCCAGCATTTT. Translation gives CASSLGLYSNQPQHF.

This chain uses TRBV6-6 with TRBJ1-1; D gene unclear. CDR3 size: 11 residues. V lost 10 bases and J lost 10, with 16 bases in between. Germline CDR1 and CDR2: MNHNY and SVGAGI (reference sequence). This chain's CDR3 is CAITFGGSAFF. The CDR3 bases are TGTGCCATCACTTTCGGCGGATCAGCTTTCTTT.

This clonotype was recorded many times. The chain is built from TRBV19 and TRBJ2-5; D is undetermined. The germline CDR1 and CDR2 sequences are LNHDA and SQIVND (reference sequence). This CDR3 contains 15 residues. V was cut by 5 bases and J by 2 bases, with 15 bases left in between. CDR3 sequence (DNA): TGTGCCAGTAGTCCCCCGACTGGAACGCAAGAGACCCAGTACTTC. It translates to CASSPPTGTQETQYF.

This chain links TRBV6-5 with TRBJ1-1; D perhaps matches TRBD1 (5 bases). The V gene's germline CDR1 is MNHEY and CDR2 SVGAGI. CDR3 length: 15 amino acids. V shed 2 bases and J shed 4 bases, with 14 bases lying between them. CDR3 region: CASSYGVGEATEAFF. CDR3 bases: TGTGCCAGCAGTTACGGCGTAGGGGAGGCCACTGAAGCTTTCTTT.

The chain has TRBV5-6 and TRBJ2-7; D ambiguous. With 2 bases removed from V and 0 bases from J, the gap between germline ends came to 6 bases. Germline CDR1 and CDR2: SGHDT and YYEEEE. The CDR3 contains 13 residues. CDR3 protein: CASSFRNSYEQYF. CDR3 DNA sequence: TGTGCCAGCAGCTTCCGTAACTCCTACGAGCAGTACTTC.

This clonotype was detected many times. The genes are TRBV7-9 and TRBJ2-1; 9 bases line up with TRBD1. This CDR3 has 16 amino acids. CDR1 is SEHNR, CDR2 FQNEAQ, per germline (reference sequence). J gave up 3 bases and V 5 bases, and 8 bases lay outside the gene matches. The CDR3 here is CASSPPPGQGYNEQFF. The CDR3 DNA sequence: TGTGCCAGCAGCCCTCCCCCGGGACAGGGCTACAATGAGCAGTTCTTC.

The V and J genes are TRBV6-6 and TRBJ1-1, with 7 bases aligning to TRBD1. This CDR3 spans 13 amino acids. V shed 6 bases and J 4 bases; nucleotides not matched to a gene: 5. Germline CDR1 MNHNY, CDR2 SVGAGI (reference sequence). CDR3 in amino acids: CASSPGGATEAFF. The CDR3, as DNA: TGTGCCAGCAGCCCAGGGGGGGCCACTGAAGCTTTCTTT.

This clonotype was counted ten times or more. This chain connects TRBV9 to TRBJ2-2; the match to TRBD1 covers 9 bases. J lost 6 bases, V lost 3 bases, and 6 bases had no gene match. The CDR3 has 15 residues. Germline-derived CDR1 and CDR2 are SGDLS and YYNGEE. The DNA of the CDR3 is TGTGCCAGCAGCGCACAGGGGGCGCGTTCCGGGGAGCTGTTTTTT. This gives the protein CASSAQGARSGELFF.